The rows below give T cell receptor beta chains drawn from one sample of a study of identical twins. From the 5' RACE reads, TCRdb called clonotypes with MiXCR, one entry per CDR3 protein. The table includes approximately 230,000 distinct CDR3 sequences, over 5.5% detected once. The sample was also reused in another study, on T cells expressing NK-cell markers.

The sample was CD8+ T cells sorted from blood. The source is a woman aged 18 to 35 in good health. The conserved cysteine and the conserved F or W are not part of the CDR3 here. D genes are given only for firm matches. The size of a clone is reported for some rows only, either as once, few or many, or as a class for expanded clones.

D,J,size,V,CDR3
NA,TRBJ2-2,NA,TRBV6-2/TRBV6-3,ASSSDRPGELF
TRBD2,TRBJ2-1,many,TRBV12-3/TRBV12-4,ASSLPSGVEQF
NA,TRBJ2-5,NA,TRBV19,ASSMGPGTQETQY
NA,TRBJ2-7,NA,TRBV20-1,SARSPGLFSYEQY
TRBD1,TRBJ1-1,many,TRBV5-5,ASSLVWGQISNTEAF
TRBD1,TRBJ2-1,few,TRBV5-6,ASSSTLDRGNEQF
NA,TRBJ2-3,NA,TRBV20-1,SAPATENTDTQY
NA,TRBJ1-1,few,TRBV19,ASNQGFTEAF
NA,TRBJ2-7,many,TRBV20-1,SAATGLGSYEQY
NA,TRBJ1-1,many,TRBV5-1,ASSWEARGAEAF
NA,TRBJ2-1,few,TRBV29-1,SVEGRESSYNEQF
NA,TRBJ2-7,NA,TRBV27,ASSWGIAQSYEQY
TRBD2,TRBJ2-1,many,TRBV20-1,SAPTSAYNEQF
NA,TRBJ2-5,few,TRBV7-9,ASSLPIPSAETQY
NA,TRBJ2-7,NA,TRBV5-6,ASSTGYSYEQY
TRBD2,TRBJ2-7,NA,TRBV24-1,ATSDPGLAGGPNEQY
NA,TRBJ2-1,NA,TRBV11-2,ASTSGGGRGEQF
NA,TRBJ1-5,few,TRBV25-1,ASSEAGAYNQPQH
TRBD1,TRBJ1-1,many,TRBV24-1,ATSDLTWTGFTEAF
NA,TRBJ2-2,NA,TRBV27,ASSPGPGFGGELF
TRBD2,TRBJ2-3,few,TRBV15,ATSRVFAGADTQY
TRBD2,TRBJ2-7,many,TRBV29-1,SVETSGNSYEQY
TRBD2,TRBJ2-1,NA,TRBV9,ASSVVLGGSYNEQF
NA,TRBJ2-5,few,TRBV11-1,ASSPWPKSTEWGEETQY